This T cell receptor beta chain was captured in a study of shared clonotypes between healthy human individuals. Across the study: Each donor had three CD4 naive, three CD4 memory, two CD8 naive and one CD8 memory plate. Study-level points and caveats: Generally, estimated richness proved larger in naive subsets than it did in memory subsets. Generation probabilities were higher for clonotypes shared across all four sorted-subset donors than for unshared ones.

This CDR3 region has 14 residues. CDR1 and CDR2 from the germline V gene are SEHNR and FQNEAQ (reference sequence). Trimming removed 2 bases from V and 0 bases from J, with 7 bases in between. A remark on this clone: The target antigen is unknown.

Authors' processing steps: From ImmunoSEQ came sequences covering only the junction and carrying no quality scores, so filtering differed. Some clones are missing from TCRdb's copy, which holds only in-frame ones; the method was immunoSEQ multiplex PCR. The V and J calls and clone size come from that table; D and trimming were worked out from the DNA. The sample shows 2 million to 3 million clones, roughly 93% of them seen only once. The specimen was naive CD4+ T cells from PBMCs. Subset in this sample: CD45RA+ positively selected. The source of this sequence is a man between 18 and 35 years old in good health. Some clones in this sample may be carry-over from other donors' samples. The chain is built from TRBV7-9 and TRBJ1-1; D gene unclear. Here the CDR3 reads CASSLWDLNTEAFF. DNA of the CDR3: TGTGCCAGCAGCTTATGGGATCTGAACACTGAAGCTTTCTTT.